Presented here are 31 T cell receptor beta chains from one specimen sequenced in a study of CD8 T cells in Susac syndrome. cDNA came from about 0.46 to 1 ug RNA primed by random hexamers. TCRdb reanalysed the immunoSEQ multiplex PCR reads using MiXCR and keeps one entry per CDR3 protein. The data show hundreds of thousands of distinct CDR3 sequences, approximately 84% seen once. Source material: CD8+ T cells from PBMCs. Every receptor here comes from a human donor with multiple sclerosis.

V usage is TRBV3-1 and J usage is TRBJ2-1; possible D gene TRBD2, 6 bases. The CDR3 sequence is 15 residues long. Germline V CDR1 and CDR2: LGHDT, YNNKEL (reference sequence). V shed 1 base and J shed 1 base, with 8 bases lying between them. The chain's CDR3 is CASSQAAGSYNEQFF. As DNA, the CDR3 is TGTGCCAGCAGCCAAGCGGCGGGGTCCTACAATGAGCAGTTCTTC.

This CDR3 reads CASSLGGLVNEQFF. CDR3 DNA: TGTGCCAGCAGTTTAGGGGGACTGGTCAATGAGCAGTTCTTC. The chain recombines TRBV27 with TRBJ2-1; D perhaps matches TRBD2 (6 bases). This CDR3 has 14 residues. The ends were cut back, 2 bases at V and 6 bases at J, with 11 bases in the middle. Germline loops: CDR1 MNHEY, CDR2 SMNVEV (reference sequence).

This chain joins TRBV7-9 and TRBJ2-1; 7 positions agree with TRBD2. Per the germline V gene, CDR1 is SEHNR and CDR2 is FQNEAQ (reference sequence). The CDR3 covers 16 residues. V shed 5 bases and J 4 bases; nucleotides not matched to a gene: 11. The CDR3 is CASSVLSGASYNEQFF. The CDR3 DNA follows: TGTGCCAGCAGCGTATTGAGCGGGGCCAGTTACAATGAGCAGTTCTTC.

V and J are TRBV7-9 and TRBJ1-4; D might be TRBD1 (5 bases). This CDR3 has 16 amino acids. Trimming stripped 2 bases from V and 5 bases from J, with 15 bases between. Germline V gene sequence: CDR1 SEHNR, CDR2 FQNEAQ (reference sequence). CDR3 nucleotides: TGTGCCAGCAGCTTATCGGTCTCGGGGCCCAATGAAAAACTGTTTTTT. Translated: CASSLSVSGPNEKLFF.

This clonotype was recorded a few times. The gene calls are TRBV7-2 and TRBJ1-1; no definite D call. Germline-derived CDR1 and CDR2 are SGHTA and FQGNSA. V was clipped by 1 base and J by 0 bases, with 3 bases between them. CDR3 length: 13 residues. CDR3 sequence (DNA): TGTGCCAGCAGCTTAGAGTTGAACACTGAAGCTTTCTTT. It yields the protein CASSLELNTEAFF.

The V gene is TRBV2, the J gene TRBJ1-1; D uncertain. The CDR3 has 12 residues. From germline, CDR1 is SNHLY and CDR2 FYNNEI. V was clipped by 11 bases and J by 4 bases, with 14 bases between them. CDR3 sequence (DNA): TGTGCCTCAAAGACGGGTGGCACTGAAGCTTTCTTT. The encoded protein is CASKTGGTEAFF. Together with reference TRBV2 and TRBJ1-1, the CDR3 gives the full variable domain: EPEVTQTPSHQVTQMGQEVILRCVPISNHLYFYWYRQILGQKVEFLVSFYNNEISEKSEIFDDQFSVERPDGSNFTLKIRSTKLEDSAMYFCASKTGGTEAFFGQGTRLTVV.

CDR3 residues: CASSYGTILDSPLHF. CDR3 DNA sequence: TGTGCCAGCAGTTACGGCACGATTTTGGATTCACCCCTCCACTTT. The rearrangement joins TRBV6-5 to TRBJ1-6; no firm D call. The germline V gene has CDR1 MNHEY and CDR2 SVGAGI. Deletions cut 2 bases from V and 8 bases from J, with 13 bases between. This CDR3 has 15 residues.

The rearrangement joins TRBV5-5 to TRBJ2-3, with D uncertain. Germline CDR1 SGHKS, CDR2 YYEKEE (reference sequence). The CDR3 is made up of 15 amino acids. Trimming shortened V by 3 bases and J by 0 bases, and 11 bases separated the two germline ends. The CDR3 is CASSSLTTSTDTQYF. The CDR3 DNA reads as TGTGCCAGCAGCTCCTTGACAACTAGCACAGATACGCAGTATTTT.

The chain employs TRBV5-1 and TRBJ2-1, with D tentatively TRBD1 or TRBD2 (5 bases each). The V end was cut by 4 bases, the J end by 13 bases, with 27 bases between. Germline V gives CDR1 SGHRS, CDR2 YFSETQ. The CDR3 runs 16 residues. The CDR3 DNA reads as TGCGCCAGCAGCACAATAATAGACCCGGGACCCAAAAATCAGTTCTTC. As protein: CASSTIIDPGPKNQFF.

The V gene is TRBV7-9, the J gene TRBJ2-7; D might be TRBD1 (6 bases). The CDR3 is 15 residues long. The germline V gene has CDR1 SEHNR and CDR2 FQNEAQ (reference sequence). Deletions cut 5 bases from V and 3 bases from J, with 17 bases between. As DNA, the CDR3 is TGTGCCAGCAGCCCATACCAACAGGGCCACTACGAGCAGTACTTC. This encodes CASSPYQQGHYEQYF.

The chain combines TRBV6-1 with TRBJ2-3; 11 bases line up with TRBD1. Germline V gene data show CDR1 as MNHNS and CDR2 as SASEGT. V gave up 10 bases and J gave up 4 bases; unmatched junction bases: 7. The CDR3 spans 14 residues. In DNA, the CDR3 is TGTGCCATCCTGGAGGACAGGGGGCCAGATACGCAGTATTTT. Amino acids: CAILEDRGPDTQYF.

V and J are TRBV15 and TRBJ2-1, with TRBD1 matching over 7 bases. V gave up 0 bases and J gave up 9 bases; unmatched junction bases: 8. Germline V lookup: CDR1 LNHNV, CDR2 YYDKDF (reference sequence). This CDR3 comprises 15 residues. CDR3 DNA: TGTGCCACCAGCAGAGATGACCAGGGGGTAGGTGAGCAGTTCTTC. This translates into CATSRDDQGVGEQFF.

The genes are TRBV4-1 and TRBJ2-1; 12 bases line up with TRBD2. The germline gives CDR1 MGHRA, CDR2 YSYEKL. The CDR3 consists of 16 residues. With 0 bases clipped from V and 4 bases from J, the junction kept 1 base outside the gene matches. The CDR3 loop reads CASSQDGLAGYNEQFF. The CDR3 DNA is TGCGCCAGCAGCCAAGATGGACTAGCGGGGTACAATGAGCAGTTCTTC.

V usage is TRBV5-1 and J usage is TRBJ1-5; 7 nucleotides align to TRBD1. The length of the CDR3 is 15 residues. The germline gives CDR1 SGHRS, CDR2 YFSETQ. V shed 1 base, J shed 4 bases, and the junction held 5 bases outside the gene matches. CDR3 protein: CASSLTGEPNQPQHF. CDR3 sequence (DNA): TGCGCCAGCAGCTTGACAGGGGAGCCAAATCAGCCCCAGCATTTT.

This rearrangement joins TRBV29-1 to TRBJ2-1; D is possibly TRBD1 (7 bases). This CDR3 has 14 residues. V lost 4 bases and J lost 2, with 12 bases in between. The germline gives CDR1 SQVTM, CDR2 ANQGSEA. CDR3 in DNA: TGCAGCGTTGGGAGGGACAGAGCCTACAATGAGCAGTTCTTC. This translates into CSVGRDRAYNEQFF.

The V and J genes are TRBV19 and TRBJ2-1; D gene uncertain. This CDR3 has 14 amino acids. CDR1 LNHDA and CDR2 SQIVND come from the germline V gene (reference sequence). V was cut by 2 bases and J by 8 bases, with 13 bases left in between. The CDR3 DNA sequence: TGTGCCAGTAGTATACTGGCTGACATCCATGAGCAGTTCTTC. Residues: CASSILADIHEQFF.

The rearrangement uses TRBV7-9 and TRBJ2-1, with 10 bases matching TRBD2. Germline V lookup: CDR1 SEHNR, CDR2 FQNEAQ (reference sequence). The CDR3 consists of 15 residues. After removal of 4 bases from V and 10 bases from J, the junction contained 10 bases not matched to a gene. The CDR3 region is CASSSPGLALYEQFF. CDR3 DNA: TGTGCCAGCAGCTCCCCGGGACTAGCGCTCTACGAGCAGTTCTTC.

The gene calls are TRBV14 and TRBJ2-1, with a possible D match to TRBD2 (6 bases). The CDR3 has 14 amino acids. V lost 3 bases and J lost 2, with 8 bases in between. Germline loops: CDR1 SGHDN, CDR2 FVKESK. CDR3 in amino acids: CASSQEGAYNEQFF. The CDR3 bases are TGTGCCAGCAGCCAGGAGGGCGCCTACAATGAGCAGTTCTTC.

This chain joins TRBV30 and TRBJ1-1, with a tentative D call TRBD1 (6 bases). The V and J ends lost 5 bases and 6 bases respectively, with 19 bases between them. This CDR3 is 14 amino acids long. Germline-derived CDR1 and CDR2 are GTSNPN and SVGIG (reference sequence). The CDR3, as DNA: TGTGCCTGGGAAGATCAGGGGTTGTACGCTGAAGCTTTCTTT. Translating it yields CAWEDQGLYAEAFF.

The V gene is TRBV29-1, the J gene TRBJ2-6; the match to TRBD1 covers 11 bases. The CDR3 length is 17 residues. Germline trimming cut 4 bases from V and 4 bases from J; bases unmatched to any gene: 9. Germline CDR1 and CDR2: SQVTM and ANQGSEA. The DNA of the CDR3 is TGCAGCGTTGTTCCCGGGACAGGGGGGGCAGGGGCCAACGTCCTGACTTTC. This encodes CSVVPGTGGAGANVLTF.

This rearrangement joins TRBV28 to TRBJ2-7, with D possibly being TRBD1 (6 bases). The CDR3 is 11 residues long. V dropped 6 bases and J dropped 6 bases, with 9 bases sitting between them. CDR1 is MDHEN and CDR2 is SYDVKM in the germline V gene. The CDR3 coding sequence is TGTGCCAGCAGAACAGGGCTCGAGCAGTACTTC. Residues: CASRTGLEQYF.

On this clonotype itself: Germline is not matched at one junction end, which may reflect a read error. This chain links TRBV6-5 with TRBJ2-7; D assignment may be TRBD1 or TRBD2 (5 bases each). This CDR3 comprises 15 residues. In germline, CDR1 is MNHEY, CDR2 SVGAGI. CDR3 amino acids: CASNYGAEEPYEQYF. Written as DNA, the CDR3 is TGTGCCAGCAATTACGGGGCAGAGGAGCCCTACGAGCAGTACTTC.

The chain combines TRBV27 with TRBJ2-7; 9 bases map to TRBD1. The ends lost 8 bases at V and 6 bases at J; junction bases unmatched: 5. The CDR3 is 12 amino acids. Germline lookup yields CDR1 MNHEY and CDR2 SMNVEV (reference sequence). The CDR3 region has the DNA TGTGCCAGCCGGGACAGGGCCGGCGAGCAGTACTTC. It codes for CASRDRAGEQYF.

Written as DNA, the CDR3 is TGTGCCAGCAGCCCTCTCCTAGCGGGAGCTCGATACAATGAGCAGTTCTTC. The encoded protein is CASSPLLAGARYNEQFF. The genes are TRBV28 and TRBJ2-1, with TRBD2 identical over 10 bases. The CDR3 has 17 residues. The ends lost 6 bases at V and 4 bases at J; junction bases unmatched: 12. CDR1 is MDHEN and CDR2 is SYDVKM in the germline V gene.

This clonotype was seen only a few times. CDR3 nucleotides: TGTGCCAGTTCCCCGGGAGCCTCCTACGAGCAGTACTTC. Encoded protein: CASSPGASYEQYF. The chain couples TRBV6-5 to TRBJ2-7, with a tentative D call TRBD2 (6 bases). Trimming shortened V by 9 bases and J by 0 bases, and 12 bases separated the two germline ends. Germline lookup yields CDR1 MNHEY and CDR2 SVGAGI. This CDR3 is built from 13 residues.

The rearrangement uses TRBV7-8 and TRBJ2-7, with 10 bases lining up with TRBD2. With 3 bases clipped from V and 4 bases from J, the junction kept 12 bases outside the gene matches. Per germline, CDR1 SGHVS and CDR2 FQNEAQ. The CDR3 loop spans 17 amino acids. The DNA of the CDR3 is TGTGCCAGCAGCTTTGACCCTAGCGGGAGAAGGGGGTACGAGCAGTACTTC. Translated, it gives CASSFDPSGRRGYEQYF.

CDR3 residues: CASSSKDWQSAPGDTQYF. The CDR3 DNA reads as TGCGCCAGCAGCTCTAAGGACTGGCAGAGCGCACCGGGCGATACGCAGTATTTT. The V call is TRBV5-1, the J call TRBJ2-3, with D tentatively TRBD2 (5 bases). The CDR3 is 18 amino acids. V was cut by 3 bases and J by 6 bases, with 26 bases left in between. Germline loops: CDR1 SGHRS, CDR2 YFSETQ.

The chain employs TRBV4-1 and TRBJ2-1; perhaps D is TRBD1 or TRBD2 (7 bases each). The V gene's germline CDR1 is MGHRA and CDR2 YSYEKL. CDR3 length equals 16 residues. The V end lost 1 base, the J end lost 7 bases, and 17 bases lay between the germline ends. CDR3: CASSQAGEGAGNEQFF. In DNA, the CDR3 is TGCGCCAGCAGCCAAGCGGGGGAGGGGGCGGGTAATGAGCAGTTCTTC.

The V call is TRBV24-1, the J call TRBJ2-1, with D maybe TRBD1 (5 bases). Germline V gene sequence: CDR1 KGHDR, CDR2 SFDVKD. The CDR3 has 12 residues. V lost 3 bases and J lost 8, with 7 bases in between. The CDR3 reads CATSDTGDEQFF. The CDR3 DNA reads as TGTGCCACCAGTGATACAGGCGATGAGCAGTTCTTC.

This sequence joins TRBV7-2 and TRBJ2-1; weak D call: TRBD2 (5 bases). V was pared by 1 base and J by 4 bases, with 11 bases between. CDR1 and CDR2 (germline): SGHTA, FQGNSA. There are 15 residues in the CDR3. The CDR3 nucleotides are TGTGCCAGCAGCTTAGAGGAGGCGGCGTACAATGAGCAGTTCTTC. Protein sequence: CASSLEEAAYNEQFF.

CDR3: CASSVGQGPMGTYEQYF. The CDR3 nucleotides read TGTGCCAGCAGCGTGGGACAGGGGCCCATGGGGACCTACGAGCAGTACTTC. The chain carries TRBV9 and TRBJ2-7; 10 bases match TRBD1. There are 17 residues in the CDR3. Germline V gene lookup returns CDR1 SGDLS and CDR2 YYNGEE. Trimming cost V 2 bases and J 2 bases; bases outside gene matches: 10. The full variable domain, in which reference TRBV9 and TRBJ2-7 provide the parts outside the CDR3, is DSGVTQTPKHLITATGQRVTLRCSPRSGDLSVYWYQQSLDQGLQFLIQYYNGEERAKGNILERFSAQQFPDLHSELNLSSLELGDSALYFCASSVGQGPMGTYEQYFGPGTRLTVT.